This passage covers 11 T cell receptor beta chains from one sample sequenced in a study of PD-L1 blockade in urothelial cancer. This sample's time point: pretreatment peripheral blood. TCRdb's copy holds only in-frame clones and misses some; the assay was immunoSEQ multiplex PCR. This sample has around 66,000 clones, with roughly 77% found just once. The material sequenced was PBMCs, taken around atezolizumab (anti-PD-L1) treatment. These receptors all come from a man aged 70 or older with urothelial cancer.

V usage is TRBV4-2 and J usage is TRBJ1-4, with D unresolved. The germline V gene encodes CDR1 LGHNA and CDR2 YNFKEQ. The CDR3 consists of 15 residues. With 0 bases removed from V and 8 bases from J, the gap between germline ends came to 13 bases. CDR3 sequence: CASSQEWQMREKLFF. Here the CDR3 DNA reads TGTGCCAGCAGCCAAGAATGGCAGATGAGGGAAAAACTGTTTTTT.

The chain links TRBV19 to TRBJ1-2; 12 bases match TRBD1. The CDR3 has 16 amino acids. The trim removed 4 bases at V and 4 bases at J, leaving 7 bases unmatched. Germline values: CDR1 LNHDA, CDR2 SQIVND (reference sequence). Here the CDR3 DNA reads TGTGCCAGTAGTACGTTACCGGGACAGGGGGCCTATGGCTACACCTTC. It specifies CASSTLPGQGAYGYTF. The full variable domain, completed using reference TRBV19 and TRBJ1-2, is DGGITQSPKYLFRKEGQNVTLSCEQNLNHDAMYWYRQDPGQGLRLIYYSQIVNDFQKGDIAEGYSVSREKKESFPLTVTSAQKNPTAFYLCASSTLPGQGAYGYTFGSGTRLTVV.

The J gene is TRBJ2-1, the V gene TRBV7-2, with 7 bases lining up with TRBD2. V was pared by 1 base and J by 7 bases, with 1 base of the junction left unmatched. The CDR3 extends over 13 amino acids. In germline, CDR1 is SGHTA, CDR2 FQGNSA. The CDR3 DNA is TGTGCCAGCAGCTTAGGTAGCGGGAATGAGCAGTTCTTC. It specifies CASSLGSGNEQFF.

The gene calls are TRBV6-1 and TRBJ2-1; 8 bases agree with TRBD1. Per germline, CDR1 MNHNS and CDR2 SASEGT. Trimming cost V 5 bases and J 4 bases; bases outside gene matches: 7. The CDR3 extends over 15 amino acids. The CDR3: CASSTRTGTYNEQFF. Here the CDR3 DNA reads TGTGCCAGCAGTACCCGGACAGGGACGTACAATGAGCAGTTCTTC.

This clone was detected once. This chain uses TRBV7-2 with TRBJ1-2; no reliable D call. The CDR3 runs to 13 residues. The germline CDR1 and CDR2 sequences are SGHTA and FQGNSA. The V gene lost 3 bases and the J gene lost 5 bases, with 10 bases spanning the gap. CDR3 nucleotide sequence: TGTGCCAGCAGCTTCGATAGGGAGTATGGCTACACCTTC. Its translation is CASSFDREYGYTF.

The J gene is TRBJ2-1, the V gene TRBV5-1; TRBD1 agrees at 8 bases. The J segment lost 1 base and the V segment lost 1 base, leaving 16 bases of the junction unmatched. The CDR3 is made up of 20 amino acids. Germline V gene lookup returns CDR1 SGHRS and CDR2 YFSETQ. The DNA for the CDR3 is TGCGCCAGCAGCTTGAGGTTTGGTAGTGGGACAGGTTATTCCTACAATGAGCAGTTCTTC. This gives the protein CASSLRFGSGTGYSYNEQFF.

The table lists this clone with a few counts. The V call is TRBV5-1, the J call TRBJ2-1; 9 positions match TRBD2. J gave up 0 bases and V 6 bases, and 4 bases lay outside the gene matches. The CDR3 is 15 amino acids. Germline CDR1 and CDR2: SGHRS and YFSETQ. CDR3 sequence (DNA): TGCGCCAGCACCCTTAGCGGGAGCTCCTACAATGAGCAGTTCTTC. Its translation is CASTLSGSSYNEQFF.

The chain uses TRBV2 and TRBJ2-7; the match to TRBD1 covers 9 bases. This CDR3 comprises 13 residues. Per the germline V gene, CDR1 is SNHLY and CDR2 is FYNNEI. V lost 9 bases, J lost 3 bases, and 6 bases stayed unmatched. Here the CDR3 reads CASTGGLHYEQYF. CDR3 coding DNA: TGTGCCAGTACAGGGGGCCTACACTACGAGCAGTACTTC.

This clone was detected a few times. This chain connects TRBV7-9 to TRBJ2-5; possibly TRBD2 for D (6 bases). Germline-derived CDR1 and CDR2 are SEHNR and FQNEAQ (reference sequence). V was pared by 2 bases and J by 5 bases, with 12 bases between. CDR3 length equals 14 residues. The CDR3 DNA reads TGTGCCAGCAGCTTAAAGGGAGGCGCGGAGACCCAGTACTTC. Its translation: CASSLKGGAETQYF.

The chain employs TRBV4-3 and TRBJ1-4, with TRBD1 as a possible D gene (5 bases). Germline CDR1 reads LGHNA; CDR2 reads YSLEER. The CDR3 contains 15 residues. Between the trimmed V and J ends, which lost 1 base and 5 bases, there was a span of 11 bases. The CDR3 nucleotides are TGCGCCAGCAGCCAAGCCAGGGTTCGGAATGAAAAACTGTTTTTT. Protein: CASSQARVRNEKLFF.

The V call is TRBV9, the J call TRBJ2-3; 9 bases match TRBD2. The CDR3 is 16 amino acids. V gave up 6 bases and J gave up 1 base; unmatched junction bases: 9. CDR1 and CDR2 from the germline V gene are SGDLS and YYNGEE. CDR3 region: CASTRAGGPGTDTQYF. The CDR3 DNA is TGTGCCAGCACACGGGCGGGAGGGCCTGGCACAGATACGCAGTATTTT.